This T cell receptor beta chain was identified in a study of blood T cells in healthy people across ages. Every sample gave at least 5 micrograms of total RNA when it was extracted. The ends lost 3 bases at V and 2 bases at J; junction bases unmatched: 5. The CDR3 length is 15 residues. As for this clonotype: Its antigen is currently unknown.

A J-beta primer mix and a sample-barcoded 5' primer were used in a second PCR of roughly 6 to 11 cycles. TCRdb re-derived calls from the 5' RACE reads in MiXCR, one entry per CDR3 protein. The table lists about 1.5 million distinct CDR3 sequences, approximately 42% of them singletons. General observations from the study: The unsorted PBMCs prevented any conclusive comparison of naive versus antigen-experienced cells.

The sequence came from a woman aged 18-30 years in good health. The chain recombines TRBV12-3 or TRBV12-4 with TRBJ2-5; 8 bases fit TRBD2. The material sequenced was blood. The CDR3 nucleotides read TGTGCCAGCAGTTTTAGCGGGGAGAAGCAAGAGACCCAGTACTTC. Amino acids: CASSFSGEKQETQYF.